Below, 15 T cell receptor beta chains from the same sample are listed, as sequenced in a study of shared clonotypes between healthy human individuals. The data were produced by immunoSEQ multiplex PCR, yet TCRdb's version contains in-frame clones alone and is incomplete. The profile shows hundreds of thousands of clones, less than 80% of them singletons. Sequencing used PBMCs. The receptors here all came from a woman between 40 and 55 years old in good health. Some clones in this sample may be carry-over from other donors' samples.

CDR3 in amino acids: CSAFGGGHTF. DNA of the CDR3: TGCAGTGCTTTTGGGGGGGGTCACACCTTC. The chain is built from TRBV20-1 and TRBJ1-2, with D maybe TRBD1 (5 bases). CDR1 and CDR2 (germline): DFQATT, SNEGSKA (reference sequence). This CDR3 has 10 residues. Trimming stripped 5 bases from V and 12 bases from J, with 13 bases between.

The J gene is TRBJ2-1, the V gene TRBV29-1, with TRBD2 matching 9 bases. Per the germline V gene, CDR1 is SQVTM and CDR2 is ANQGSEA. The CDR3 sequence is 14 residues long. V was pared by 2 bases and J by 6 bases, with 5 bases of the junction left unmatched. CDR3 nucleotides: TGCAGCGTTGAACCGAGCGGGAGGTTCAATGAGCAGTTCTTC. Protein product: CSVEPSGRFNEQFF.

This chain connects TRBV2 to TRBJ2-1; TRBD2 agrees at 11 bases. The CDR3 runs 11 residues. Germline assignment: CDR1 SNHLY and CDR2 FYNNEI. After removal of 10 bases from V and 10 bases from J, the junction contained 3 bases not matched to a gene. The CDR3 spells CANRLAGEQFF. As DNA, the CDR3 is TGTGCCAATCGACTAGCGGGAGAGCAGTTCTTC.

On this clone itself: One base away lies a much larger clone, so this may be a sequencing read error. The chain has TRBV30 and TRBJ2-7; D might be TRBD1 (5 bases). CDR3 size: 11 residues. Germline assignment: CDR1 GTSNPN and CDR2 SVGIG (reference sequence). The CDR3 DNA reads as TGTGCCTGGGGCAGGGTTCGCGAGCAGTGCTTC. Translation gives CAWGRVREQCF.

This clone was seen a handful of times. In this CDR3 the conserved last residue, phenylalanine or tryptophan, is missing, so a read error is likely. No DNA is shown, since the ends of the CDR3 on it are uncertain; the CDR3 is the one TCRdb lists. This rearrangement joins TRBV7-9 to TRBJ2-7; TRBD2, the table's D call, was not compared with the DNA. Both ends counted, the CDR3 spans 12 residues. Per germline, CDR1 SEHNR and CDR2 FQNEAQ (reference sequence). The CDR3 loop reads CASSSGGQRETI.

CDR3 region: CATSRGIGGGSYNEQFF. The CDR3 DNA sequence: TGTGCCACCAGCAGAGGGATTGGGGGAGGAAGCTACAATGAGCAGTTCTTC. The chain joins TRBV15 to TRBJ2-1; possibly TRBD2 for D (6 bases). Per germline, CDR1 LNHNV and CDR2 YYDKDF (reference sequence). This CDR3 is 17 amino acids long. V was clipped by 1 base and J by 3 bases, with 16 bases between them.

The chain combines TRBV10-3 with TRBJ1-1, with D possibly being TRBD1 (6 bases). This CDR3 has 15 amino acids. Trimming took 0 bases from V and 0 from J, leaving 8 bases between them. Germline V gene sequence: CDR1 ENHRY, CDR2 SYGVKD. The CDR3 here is CAISESRGMNTEAFF. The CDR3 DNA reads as TGTGCCATCAGTGAGTCGAGGGGGATGAACACTGAAGCTTTCTTT.

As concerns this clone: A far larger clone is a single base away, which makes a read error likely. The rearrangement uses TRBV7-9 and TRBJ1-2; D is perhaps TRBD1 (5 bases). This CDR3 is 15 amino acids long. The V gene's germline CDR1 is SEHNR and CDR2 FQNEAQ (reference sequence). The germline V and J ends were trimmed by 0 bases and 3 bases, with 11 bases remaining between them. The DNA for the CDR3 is TGTGCCAGCAGCTTAGCGCTCGGGGGTGACTATGGCTACACCTTC. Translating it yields CASSLALGGDYGYTF.

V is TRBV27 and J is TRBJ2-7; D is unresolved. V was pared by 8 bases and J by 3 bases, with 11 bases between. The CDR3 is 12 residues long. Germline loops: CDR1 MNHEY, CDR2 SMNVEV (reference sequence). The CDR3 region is CASLPHFYEQYF. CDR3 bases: TGTGCCAGCCTTCCACATTTCTACGAGCAGTACTTC.

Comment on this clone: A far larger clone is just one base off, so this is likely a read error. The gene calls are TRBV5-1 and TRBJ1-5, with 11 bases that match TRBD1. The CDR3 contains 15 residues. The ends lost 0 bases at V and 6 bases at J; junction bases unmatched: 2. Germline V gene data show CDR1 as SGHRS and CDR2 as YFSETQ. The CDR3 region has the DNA TGCGCCAGCAGCTTGGGGACAGGGGGCGGTCAGCCCCAGCATTTT. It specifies CASSLGTGGGQPQHF.

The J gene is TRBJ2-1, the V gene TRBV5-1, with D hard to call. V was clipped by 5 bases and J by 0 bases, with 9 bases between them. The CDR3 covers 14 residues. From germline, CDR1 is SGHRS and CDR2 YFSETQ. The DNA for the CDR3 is TGCGCCAGCAGGGCTACGAGCTCCTACAATGAGCAGTTCTTC. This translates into CASRATSSYNEQFF.

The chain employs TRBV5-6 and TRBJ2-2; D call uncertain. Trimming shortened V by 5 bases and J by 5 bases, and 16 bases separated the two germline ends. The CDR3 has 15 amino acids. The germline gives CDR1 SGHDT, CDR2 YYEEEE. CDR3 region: CASRPLLVGTGELFF. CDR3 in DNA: TGTGCCAGCAGACCACTTCTTGTGGGGACCGGGGAGCTGTTTTTT.

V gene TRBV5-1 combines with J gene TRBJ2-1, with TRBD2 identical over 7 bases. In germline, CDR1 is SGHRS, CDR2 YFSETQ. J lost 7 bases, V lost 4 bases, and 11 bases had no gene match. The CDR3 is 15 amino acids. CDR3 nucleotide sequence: TGCGCCAGCAGCCAAGACCCTGGGGAGGGTAATGAGCAGTTCTTC. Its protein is CASSQDPGEGNEQFF. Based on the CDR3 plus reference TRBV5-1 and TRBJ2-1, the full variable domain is KAGVTQTPRYLIKTRGQQVTLSCSPISGHRSVSWYQQTPGQGLQFLFEYFSETQRNKGNFPGRFSGRQFSNSRSEMNVSTLELGDSALYLCASSQDPGEGNEQFFGPGTRLTVL.

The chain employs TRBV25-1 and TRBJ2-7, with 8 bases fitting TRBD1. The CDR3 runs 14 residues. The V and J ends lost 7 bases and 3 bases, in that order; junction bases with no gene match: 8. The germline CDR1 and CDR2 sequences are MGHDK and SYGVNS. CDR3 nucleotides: TGTGCCAGCACCCCACGTACAGGGGGCTACGAGCAGTACTTC. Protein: CASTPRTGGYEQYF.

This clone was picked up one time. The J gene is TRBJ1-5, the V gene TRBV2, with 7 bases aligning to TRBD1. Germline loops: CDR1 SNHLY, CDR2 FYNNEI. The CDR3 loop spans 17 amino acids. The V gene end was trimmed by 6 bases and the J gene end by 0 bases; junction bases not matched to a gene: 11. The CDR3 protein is CASSPRGLIFSNQPQHF. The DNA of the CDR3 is TGTGCCAGCAGCCCGAGGGGGCTGATCTTTAGCAATCAGCCCCAGCATTTT. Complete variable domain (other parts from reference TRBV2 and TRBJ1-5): EPEVTQTPSHQVTQMGQEVILRCVPISNHLYFYWYRQILGQKVEFLVSFYNNEISEKSEIFDDQFSVERPDGSNFTLKIRSTKLEDSAMYFCASSPRGLIFSNQPQHFGDGTRLSIL.